A single sample gave rise to the 20 T cell receptor beta chains below, sequenced in a study of shared clonotypes between healthy human individuals. Produced via immunoSEQ multiplex PCR; TCRdb's table is partial and in-frame only. This table has about 2.4 million clones, around 90% appearing once. Sequenced sample: naive CD4+ T cells sorted from blood. The subset was: CD45RA+ positively selected. The receptor set was obtained from a man aged 18-30 years in good health.

This clone showed up just once. J is TRBJ2-1 and V is TRBV18; 8 nucleotides align to TRBD2. The CDR3 sequence is 15 residues long. Per germline, CDR1 KGHSH and CDR2 LQKENI. V was pared by 3 bases and J by 6 bases, with 7 bases of the junction left unmatched. The CDR3: CASSPPSGGLNEQFF. CDR3 DNA sequence: TGTGCCAGCTCACCGCCGTCGGGAGGGCTCAATGAGCAGTTCTTC.

The V gene is TRBV10-3, the J gene TRBJ2-5; the D gene is possibly TRBD2 (5 bases). The CDR3 length is 16 residues. V was cut by 6 bases and J by 7 bases, with 24 bases left in between. The germline CDR1 and CDR2 sequences are ENHRY and SYGVKD. In nucleotides, the CDR3 is TGTGCCATCAGCTGGACCTGGACGGGCCCTGAGGGGACCCAGTACTTC. It translates to CAISWTWTGPEGTQYF.

This chain connects TRBV5-4 to TRBJ2-5; 9 bases map to TRBD1. Trimming at V came to 5 bases and at J to 5 bases, leaving 10 bases not matched to a gene. The CDR3 has 15 amino acids. Germline assignment: CDR1 SGHNT and CDR2 YYREEE (reference sequence). CDR3 sequence: CASSPPDRGWETQYF. In DNA form, the CDR3 reads TGTGCCAGCAGTCCGCCGGACAGGGGCTGGGAGACCCAGTACTTC. The variable domain in full, with the rest retrieved from reference TRBV5-4 and TRBJ2-5, is ETGVTQSPTHLIKTRGQQVTLRCSSQSGHNTVSWYQQALGQGPQFIFQYYREEENGRGNFPPRFSGLQFPNYSSELNVNALELDDSALYLCASSPPDRGWETQYFGPGTRLLVL.

The CDR3 coding sequence is TGTGCCAGCAGCCCTAGCCTTGGACAGACCAATGAAGCTTTCTTT. Protein sequence: CASSPSLGQTNEAFF. V gene TRBV5-5 combines with J gene TRBJ1-1; tentative D call: TRBD1 (6 bases). CDR1 is SGHKS, CDR2 YYEKEE, per germline (reference sequence). This CDR3 comprises 15 residues. The ends were cut back, 4 bases at V and 7 bases at J, with 20 bases in the middle.

This rearrangement joins TRBV6-4 to TRBJ2-7; D not resolved. This CDR3 spans 13 amino acids. Trimming took off 7 bases at V and 5 bases at J, with 15 bases between the two ends. Germline V lookup: CDR1 MRHNA, CDR2 SNTAGT. CDR3 coding DNA: TGTGCCAGCACGGAGACAAGAAGCCACGAGCAGTACTTC. The encoded protein is CASTETRSHEQYF.

The chain employs TRBV28 and TRBJ2-7; 7 bases line up with TRBD1. The CDR3 consists of 17 residues. V was pared by 7 bases and J by 0 bases, with 15 bases of the junction left unmatched. Germline V gene lookup returns CDR1 MDHEN and CDR2 SYDVKM. CDR3 region: CASISPLDTGDSYEQYF. CDR3 coding DNA: TGTGCCAGCATCTCCCCCCTTGACACAGGGGACTCCTACGAGCAGTACTTC. Filled out from reference TRBV28 and TRBJ2-7, the complete variable domain reads DVKVTQSSRYLVKRTGEKVFLECVQDMDHENMFWYRQDPGLGLRLIYFSYDVKMKEKGDIPEGYSVSREKKERFSLILESASTNQTSMYLCASISPLDTGDSYEQYFGPGTRLTVT.

The chain links TRBV5-4 to TRBJ2-1; 12 nucleotides align to TRBD1. The CDR3 loop spans 15 amino acids. The germline gives CDR1 SGHNT, CDR2 YYREEE (reference sequence). Trimming removed 4 bases from V and 5 bases from J; junction bases left unmatched: 4. CDR3 protein: CASSPRDRGHNEQFF. CDR3 coding DNA: TGTGCCAGCAGCCCCCGGGACAGGGGGCACAATGAGCAGTTCTTC. The complete variable domain, with remaining parts taken from reference TRBV5-4 and TRBJ2-1, reads ETGVTQSPTHLIKTRGQQVTLRCSSQSGHNTVSWYQQALGQGPQFIFQYYREEENGRGNFPPRFSGLQFPNYSSELNVNALELDDSALYLCASSPRDRGHNEQFFGPGTRLTVL.

This chain links TRBV28 with TRBJ1-1; a possible D gene is TRBD1 (5 bases). This CDR3 comprises 12 residues. The germline V and J ends were trimmed by 8 bases and 5 bases, with 12 bases remaining between them. CDR1 and CDR2 from the germline V gene are MDHEN and SYDVKM. The CDR3 spells CASRGGRTEAFF. The DNA for the CDR3 is TGTGCCAGCCGCGGGGGGAGGACTGAAGCTTTCTTT.

This clone was seen a single time. The chain has TRBV5-1 and TRBJ2-7; 8 bases align to TRBD1. Germline V gene sequence: CDR1 SGHRS, CDR2 YFSETQ. The J segment lost 3 bases and the V segment lost 4 bases, leaving 12 bases of the junction unmatched. The CDR3 contains 16 residues. The CDR3 sequence: CASSQLARDRGYEQYF. The DNA for the CDR3 is TGCGCCAGCAGCCAACTTGCCCGAGACAGGGGCTACGAGCAGTACTTC.

Regarding this clone: At one end, the junction sequence differs from germline, possibly due to a read error. The rearrangement joins TRBV7-7 to TRBJ2-3, with D perhaps given as TRBD1 or TRBD2 (6 bases each). The CDR3 runs to 14 residues. The V gene's germline CDR1 is SSHAT and CDR2 FNYEAQ (reference sequence). DNA of the CDR3: TGTGCTAGCAGCCCTAGCGCCCAAGGGGGTACGCAGTATTTT. It encodes CASSPSAQGGTQYF.

The rearrangement joins TRBV30 to TRBJ1-2; 12 bases are shared with TRBD1. Germline CDR1 reads GTSNPN; CDR2 reads SVGIG (reference sequence). V was clipped by 2 bases and J by 8 bases; unmatched bases: 12. This CDR3 region has 16 residues. CDR3 in DNA: TGTGCCTGGAGTCGACGTTCCGGGACAGGGGGCTACGGCTACACCTTC. Translation gives CAWSRRSGTGGYGYTF.

The chain employs TRBV6-6 and TRBJ2-7; 7 bases align to TRBD1. This CDR3 is built from 15 residues. In germline, CDR1 is MNHNY, CDR2 SVGAGI (reference sequence). The V and J ends lost 6 bases and 0 bases, in that order; junction bases with no gene match: 8. CDR3 residues: CASSPRQGLSYEQYF. CDR3 DNA sequence: TGTGCCAGCAGCCCCAGACAGGGCCTCTCCTACGAGCAGTACTTC.

The CDR3 bases are TGTGCCAGCAGCCCTCCTTGGGATGAGCAGTTCTTC. This encodes CASSPPWDEQFF. V and J are TRBV5-4 and TRBJ2-1, with D uncertain. Trimming removed 4 bases from V and 8 bases from J, with 10 bases in between. The CDR3 runs 12 residues. Germline values: CDR1 SGHNT, CDR2 YYREEE (reference sequence).

The chain links TRBV20-1 to TRBJ2-1; D is unclear. The CDR3 consists of 10 residues. From germline, CDR1 is DFQATT and CDR2 SNEGSKA (reference sequence). The ends were cut back, 6 bases at V and 6 bases at J, with 6 bases in the middle. The CDR3 loop is CSAGPNEQFF. CDR3 bases: TGCAGTGCCGGACCCAATGAGCAGTTCTTC.

The J gene is TRBJ1-2, the V gene TRBV5-1, with 9 nucleotides matching TRBD1. The CDR3 runs to 17 residues. Germline CDR1 and CDR2: SGHRS and YFSETQ. J gave up 8 bases and V 1 base, and 15 bases lay outside the gene matches. The CDR3 spells CASSLPGPGQGVKGYTF. In nucleotides, the CDR3 is TGCGCCAGCAGCTTGCCGGGACCGGGACAGGGAGTGAAAGGCTACACCTTC.

The J gene is TRBJ2-3, the V gene TRBV5-1; D not resolved. Trimming removed 0 bases at V and 2 bases at J, with 13 bases between. CDR3 length: 16 residues. CDR1 and CDR2 (germline): SGHRS, YFSETQ. The CDR3: CASSLVGYPPTDTQYF. CDR3 sequence (DNA): TGCGCCAGCAGCTTGGTAGGGTACCCCCCCACAGATACGCAGTATTTT.

About this clone: Other DNA sequences of this sample code for an identical CDR3. The chain carries TRBV2 and TRBJ1-4; 8 positions agree with TRBD1. CDR1 is SNHLY and CDR2 is FYNNEI in the germline V gene. The CDR3 loop spans 15 amino acids. With V trimmed by 6 bases and J by 2 bases, 5 bases remained unmatched. The CDR3 here is CASSVQGATNEKLFF. CDR3 sequence (DNA): TGTGCCAGCAGCGTCCAGGGGGCGACTAATGAAAAACTGTTTTTT.

The chain is built from TRBV5-6 and TRBJ2-5, with a tentative D call TRBD1 (6 bases). From germline, CDR1 is SGHDT and CDR2 YYEEEE. The CDR3 has 13 residues. V lost 5 bases and J 2 bases, leaving 10 bases between the germline ends. CDR3 loop: CASRGQAQETQYF. CDR3 sequence (DNA): TGTGCCAGCAGGGGACAAGCGCAAGAGACCCAGTACTTC.

This chain connects TRBV6-5 to TRBJ1-6; 7 bases are a match to TRBD1. The CDR3 contains 15 residues. Germline V gives CDR1 MNHEY, CDR2 SVGAGI. The ends lost 0 bases at V and 10 bases at J; junction bases unmatched: 6. CDR3 protein: CASSYSRRGGSPLHF. In DNA, the CDR3 is TGTGCCAGCAGTTACTCTCGCAGGGGGGGATCACCCCTCCACTTT.

J is TRBJ2-2 and V is TRBV28; D is possibly TRBD1 or TRBD2 (5 bases each). The germline CDR1 and CDR2 sequences are MDHEN and SYDVKM. This CDR3 comprises 15 residues. V was clipped by 4 bases and J by 0 bases, with 9 bases between them. The CDR3 nucleotides read TGTGCCAGCAGTTCCGGGACGACGAACACCGGGGAGCTGTTTTTT. Its protein product is CASSSGTTNTGELFF.